There are many counts of the clone carrying this T cell receptor beta chain. What it binds is unknown. The V end was cut by 8 bases, the J end by 3 bases, with 19 bases between. Looked up from germline, CDR1 is SQVTM and CDR2 is ANQGSEA. CDR3 length: 14 residues. Investigators took roughly 9.5 milliliters of peripheral blood from every donor. Samples had at least 7 million PBMCs isolated from them. The data belong to a study of blood T cells in healthy people across ages. The study's findings and limits: As age increased, TCR beta diversity per million T cells fell in a roughly linear fashion.

Using a J-beta primer mix together with a sample-barcoded 5' primer, a second PCR was run for about 6 to 11 cycles. TCRdb recomputed calls from the 5' RACE reads with MiXCR, one row per CDR3 protein. The sample lists 650,000 or so distinct CDR3 sequences; approximately 52% were seen once. The sample was blood. This rearrangement joins TRBV29-1 to TRBJ1-1; D unclear. The TCR sequence derives from a woman older than 75 in good health. The CDR3 sequence: CSYTPSGWDTEAFF. Written as DNA, the CDR3 is TGCAGCTACACCCCATCCGGTTGGGACACTGAAGCTTTCTTT.